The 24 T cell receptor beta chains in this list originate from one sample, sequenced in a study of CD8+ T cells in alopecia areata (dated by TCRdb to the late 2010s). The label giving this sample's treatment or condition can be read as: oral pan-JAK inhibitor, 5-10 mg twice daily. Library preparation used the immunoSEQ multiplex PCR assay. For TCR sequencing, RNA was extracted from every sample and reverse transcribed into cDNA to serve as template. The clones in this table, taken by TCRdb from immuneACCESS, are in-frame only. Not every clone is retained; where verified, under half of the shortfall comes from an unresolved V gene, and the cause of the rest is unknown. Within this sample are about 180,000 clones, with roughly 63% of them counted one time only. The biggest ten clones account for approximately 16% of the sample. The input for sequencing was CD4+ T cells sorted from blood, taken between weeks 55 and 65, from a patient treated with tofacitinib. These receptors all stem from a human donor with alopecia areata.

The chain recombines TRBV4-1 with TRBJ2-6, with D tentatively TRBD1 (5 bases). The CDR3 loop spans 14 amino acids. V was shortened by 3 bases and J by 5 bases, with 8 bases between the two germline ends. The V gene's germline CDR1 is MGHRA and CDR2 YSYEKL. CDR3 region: CASSQVDRANVLTF. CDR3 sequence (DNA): TGCGCCAGCAGCCAGGTGGACAGGGCCAACGTCCTGACTTTC.

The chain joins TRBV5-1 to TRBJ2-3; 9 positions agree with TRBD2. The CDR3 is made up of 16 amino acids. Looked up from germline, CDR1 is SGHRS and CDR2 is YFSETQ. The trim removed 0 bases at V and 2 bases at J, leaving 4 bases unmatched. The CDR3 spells CASSLVERGATDTQYF. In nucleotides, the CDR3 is TGCGCCAGCAGCTTGGTTGAGCGGGGGGCCACAGATACGCAGTATTTT. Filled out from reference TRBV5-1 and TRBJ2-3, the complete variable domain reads KAGVTQTPRYLIKTRGQQVTLSCSPISGHRSVSWYQQTPGQGLQFLFEYFSETQRNKGNFPGRFSGRQFSNSRSEMNVSTLELGDSALYLCASSLVERGATDTQYFGPGTRLTVL.

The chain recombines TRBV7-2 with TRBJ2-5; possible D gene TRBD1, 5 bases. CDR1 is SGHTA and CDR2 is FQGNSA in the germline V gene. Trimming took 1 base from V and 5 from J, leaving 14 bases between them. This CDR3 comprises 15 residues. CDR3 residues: CASSLEGLAAETQYF. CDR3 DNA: TGTGCCAGCAGCTTAGAGGGGCTGGCGGCGGAGACCCAGTACTTC.

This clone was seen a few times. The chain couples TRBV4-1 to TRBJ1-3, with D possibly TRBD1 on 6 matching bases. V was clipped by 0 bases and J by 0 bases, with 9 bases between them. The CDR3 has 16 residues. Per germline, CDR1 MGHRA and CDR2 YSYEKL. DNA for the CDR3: TGCGCCAGCAGCCAAGAGGGACAAAACTCTGGAAACACCATATATTTT. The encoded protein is CASSQEGQNSGNTIYF.

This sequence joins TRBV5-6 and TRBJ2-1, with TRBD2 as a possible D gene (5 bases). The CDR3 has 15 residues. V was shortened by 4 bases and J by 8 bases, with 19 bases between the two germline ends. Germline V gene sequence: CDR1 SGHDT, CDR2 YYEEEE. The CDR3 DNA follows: TGTGCCAGCAGCACCGGCAGCGGCCGCAGCCATGAGCAGTTCTTC. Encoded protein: CASSTGSGRSHEQFF.

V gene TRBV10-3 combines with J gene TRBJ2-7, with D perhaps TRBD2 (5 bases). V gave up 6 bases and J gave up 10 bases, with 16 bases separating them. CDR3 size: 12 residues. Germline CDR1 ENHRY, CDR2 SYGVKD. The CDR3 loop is CAISPQSGYQYF. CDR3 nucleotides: TGTGCCATCAGCCCCCAAAGCGGATATCAGTACTTC.

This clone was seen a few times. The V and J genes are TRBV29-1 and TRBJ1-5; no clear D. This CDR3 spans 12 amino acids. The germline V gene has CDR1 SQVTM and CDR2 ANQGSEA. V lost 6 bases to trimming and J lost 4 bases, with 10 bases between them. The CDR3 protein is CSVKMRNQPQHF. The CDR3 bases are TGCAGCGTCAAAATGAGGAATCAGCCCCAGCATTTT.

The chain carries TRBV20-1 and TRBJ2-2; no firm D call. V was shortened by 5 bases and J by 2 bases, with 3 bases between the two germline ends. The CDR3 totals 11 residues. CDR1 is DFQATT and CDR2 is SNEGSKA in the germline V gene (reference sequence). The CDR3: CSAENTGELFF. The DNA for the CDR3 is TGCAGTGCTGAAAACACCGGGGAGCTGTTTTTT.

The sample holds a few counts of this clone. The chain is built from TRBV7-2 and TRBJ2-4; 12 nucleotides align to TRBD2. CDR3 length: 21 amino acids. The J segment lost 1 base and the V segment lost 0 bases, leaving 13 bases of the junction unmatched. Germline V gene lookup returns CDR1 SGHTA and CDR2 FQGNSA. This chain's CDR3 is CASSLAPLAGGLSLAKNIQYF. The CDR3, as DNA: TGTGCCAGCAGCTTAGCGCCTCTAGCGGGGGGGCTTTCTTTGGCCAAAAACATTCAGTACTTC.

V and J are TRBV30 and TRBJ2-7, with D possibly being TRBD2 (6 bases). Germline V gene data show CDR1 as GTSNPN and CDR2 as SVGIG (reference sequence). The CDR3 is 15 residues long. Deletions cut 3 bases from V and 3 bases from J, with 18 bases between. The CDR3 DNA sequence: TGTGCCTGGAGGACCCCAGGGAGGTTGGGCTACGAGCAGTACTTC. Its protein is CAWRTPGRLGYEQYF.

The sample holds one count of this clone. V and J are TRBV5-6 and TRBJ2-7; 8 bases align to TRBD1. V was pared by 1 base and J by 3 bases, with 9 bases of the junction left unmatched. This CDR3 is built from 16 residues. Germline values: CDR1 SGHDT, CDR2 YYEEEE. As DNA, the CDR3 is TGTGCCAGCAGCTTGAGGTCCGGGACAGGAAGCTACGAGCAGTACTTC. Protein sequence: CASSLRSGTGSYEQYF.

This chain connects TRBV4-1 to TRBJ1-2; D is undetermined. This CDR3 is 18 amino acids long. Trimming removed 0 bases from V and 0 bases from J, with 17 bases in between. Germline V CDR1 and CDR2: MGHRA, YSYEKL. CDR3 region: CASSQDPSRPAANYGYTF. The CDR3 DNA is TGCGCCAGCAGCCAAGATCCTTCCCGGCCGGCCGCTAACTATGGCTACACCTTC.

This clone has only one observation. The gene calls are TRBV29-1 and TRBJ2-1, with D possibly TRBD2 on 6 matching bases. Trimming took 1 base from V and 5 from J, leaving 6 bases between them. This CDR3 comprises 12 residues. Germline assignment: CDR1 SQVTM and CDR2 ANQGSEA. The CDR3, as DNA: TGCAGCGTTGAAGGCGGGAACAATGAGCAGTTCTTC. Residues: CSVEGGNNEQFF.

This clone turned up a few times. CDR3 DNA sequence: TGTGCCAGCAGGCCATCCCGGGAGACCCAGTACTTC. The encoded protein is CASRPSRETQYF. V usage is TRBV7-9 and J usage is TRBJ2-5; D gene ambiguous. The CDR3 length is 12 residues. Germline loops: CDR1 SEHNR, CDR2 FQNEAQ (reference sequence). Trimming pared 6 bases from V and 5 bases from J, leaving 10 bases between.

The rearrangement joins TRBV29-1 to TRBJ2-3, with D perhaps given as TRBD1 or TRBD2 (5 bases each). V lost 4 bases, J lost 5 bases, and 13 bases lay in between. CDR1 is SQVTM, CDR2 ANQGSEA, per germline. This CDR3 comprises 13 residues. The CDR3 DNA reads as TGCAGCGTTGGGGGACGGTTGGGAGATACGCAGTATTTT. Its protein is CSVGGRLGDTQYF.

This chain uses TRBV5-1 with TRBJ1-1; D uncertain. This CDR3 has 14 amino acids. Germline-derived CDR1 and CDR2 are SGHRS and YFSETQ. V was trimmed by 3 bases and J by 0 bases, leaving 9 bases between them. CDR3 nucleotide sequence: TGCGCCAGCAGCTCCACCACCCTGAACACTGAAGCTTTCTTT. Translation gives CASSSTTLNTEAFF.

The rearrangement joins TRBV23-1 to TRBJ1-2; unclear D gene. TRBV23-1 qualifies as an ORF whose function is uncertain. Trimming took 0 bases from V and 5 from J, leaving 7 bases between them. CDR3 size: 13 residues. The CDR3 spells CASSQSFKYGYTF. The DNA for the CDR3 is TGCGCCAGCAGTCAATCGTTTAAGTATGGCTACACCTTC.

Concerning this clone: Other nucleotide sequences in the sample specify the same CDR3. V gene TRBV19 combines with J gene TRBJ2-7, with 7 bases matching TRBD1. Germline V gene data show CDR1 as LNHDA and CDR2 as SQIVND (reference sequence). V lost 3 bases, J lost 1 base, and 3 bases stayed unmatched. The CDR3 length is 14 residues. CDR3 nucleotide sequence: TGTGCCAGTAGTATTTTGGGACAGTCCTACGAGCAGTACTTC. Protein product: CASSILGQSYEQYF.

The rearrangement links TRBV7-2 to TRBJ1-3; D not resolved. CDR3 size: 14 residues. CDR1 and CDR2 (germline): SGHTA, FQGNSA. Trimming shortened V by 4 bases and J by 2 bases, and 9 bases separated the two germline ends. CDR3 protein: CASSSGYPGNTIYF. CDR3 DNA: TGTGCCAGCAGCTCAGGTTACCCTGGAAACACCATATATTTT. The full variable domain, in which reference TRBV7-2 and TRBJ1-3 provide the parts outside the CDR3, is GAGVSQSPSNKVTEKGKDVELRCDPISGHTALYWYRQSLGQGLEFLIYFQGNSAPDKSGLPSDRFSAERTGGSVSTLTIQRTQQEDSAVYLCASSSGYPGNTIYFGEGSWLTVV.

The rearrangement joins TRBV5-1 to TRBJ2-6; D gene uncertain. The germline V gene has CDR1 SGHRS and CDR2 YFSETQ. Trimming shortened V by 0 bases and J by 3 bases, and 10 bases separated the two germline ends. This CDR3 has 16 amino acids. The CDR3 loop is CASSLAPPGGANVLTF. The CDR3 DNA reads TGCGCCAGCAGCTTGGCCCCTCCGGGTGGGGCCAACGTCCTGACTTTC.

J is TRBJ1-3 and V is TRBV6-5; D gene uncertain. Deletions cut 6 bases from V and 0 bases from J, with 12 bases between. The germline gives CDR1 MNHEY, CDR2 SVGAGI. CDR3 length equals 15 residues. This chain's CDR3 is CASRQGRRSGNTIYF. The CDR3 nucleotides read TGTGCCAGCAGACAAGGCCGCCGCTCTGGAAACACCATATATTTT.

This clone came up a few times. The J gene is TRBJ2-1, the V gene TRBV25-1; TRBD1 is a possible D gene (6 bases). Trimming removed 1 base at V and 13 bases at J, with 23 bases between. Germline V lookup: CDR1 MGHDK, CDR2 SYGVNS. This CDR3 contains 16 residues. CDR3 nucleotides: TGTGCCAGCAGTGAATGGGGGCAGGGCGGCTACAACCCCCAGTTCTTC. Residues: CASSEWGQGGYNPQFF.

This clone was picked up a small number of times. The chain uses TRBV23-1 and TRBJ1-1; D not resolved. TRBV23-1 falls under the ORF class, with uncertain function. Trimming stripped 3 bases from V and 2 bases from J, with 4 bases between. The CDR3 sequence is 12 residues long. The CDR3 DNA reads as TGCGCCAGCAGTCAGAACAACACTGAAGCTTTCTTT. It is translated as CASSQNNTEAFF.

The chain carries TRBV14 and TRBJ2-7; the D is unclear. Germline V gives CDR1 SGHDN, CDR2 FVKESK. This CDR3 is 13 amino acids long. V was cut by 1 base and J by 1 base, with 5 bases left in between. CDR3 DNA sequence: TGTGCCAGCAGCCAAGGTTATTCCTACGAGCAGTACTTC. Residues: CASSQGYSYEQYF.